This TCR beta chain derives from a study of Ad26.COV2.S vaccination and SARS-CoV-2 variants. Looking at the study overall: Among those in the COV1001 Ad26.COV2.S trial arm was the donor.

The CDR3 is 17 amino acids. Germline V gene lookup returns CDR1 MDHEN and CDR2 SYDVKM. Trimming removed 1 base from V and 0 bases from J, with 15 bases in between. TCRdb keeps only in-frame clones here, not all; method: immunoSEQ multiplex PCR. The sample yields around 320,000 clones, over 80% seen once. Treatment of the sample: some 20 received Ad26.COV2.S at low or high dose, single or two shots; roughly five received placebo; per-sample allocation not given. Sampling took place 63 days after the first vaccine or placebo injection. The chain recombines TRBV28 with TRBJ1-2, with D unresolved. This sample comprised peripheral blood, obtained in a trial of Ad26.COV2.S vaccine versus placebo. The receptor comes from a person aged 18-60 years who received the Ad26.COV2.S COVID-19 vaccine or a placebo. CDR3 nucleotide sequence: TGTGCCAGCAGTTTATCCTGGGAACGAGAGACTAACTATGGCTACACCTTC. Translating it yields CASSLSWERETNYGYTF.